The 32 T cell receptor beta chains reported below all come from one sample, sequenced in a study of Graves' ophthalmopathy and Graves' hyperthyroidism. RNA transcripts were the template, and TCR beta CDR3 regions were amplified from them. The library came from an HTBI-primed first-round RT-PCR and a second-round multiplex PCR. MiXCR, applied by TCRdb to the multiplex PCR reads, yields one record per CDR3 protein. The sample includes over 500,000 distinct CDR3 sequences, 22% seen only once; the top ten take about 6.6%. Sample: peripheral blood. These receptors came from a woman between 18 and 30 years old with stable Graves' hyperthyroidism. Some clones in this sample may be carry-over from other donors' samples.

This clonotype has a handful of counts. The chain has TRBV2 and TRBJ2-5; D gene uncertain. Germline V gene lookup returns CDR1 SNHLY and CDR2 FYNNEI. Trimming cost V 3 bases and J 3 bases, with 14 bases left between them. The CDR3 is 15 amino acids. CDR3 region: CASSDWGFGKETQYF. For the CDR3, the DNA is TGTGCCAGCAGTGACTGGGGTTTCGGTAAAGAGACCCAGTACTTC. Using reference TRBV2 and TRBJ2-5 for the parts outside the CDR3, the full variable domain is EPEVTQTPSHQVTQMGQEVILRCVPISNHLYFYWYRQILGQKVEFLVSFYNNEISEKSEIFDDQFSVERPDGSNFTLKIRSTKLEDSAMYFCASSDWGFGKETQYFGPGTRLLVL.

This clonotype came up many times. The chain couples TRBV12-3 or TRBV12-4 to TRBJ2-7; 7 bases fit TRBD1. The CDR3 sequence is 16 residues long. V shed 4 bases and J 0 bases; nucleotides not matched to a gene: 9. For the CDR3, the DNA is TGTGCCAGCAGTTCTAAACAGGGGCTCTCCTCCTACGAGCAGTACTTC. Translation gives CASSSKQGLSSYEQYF.

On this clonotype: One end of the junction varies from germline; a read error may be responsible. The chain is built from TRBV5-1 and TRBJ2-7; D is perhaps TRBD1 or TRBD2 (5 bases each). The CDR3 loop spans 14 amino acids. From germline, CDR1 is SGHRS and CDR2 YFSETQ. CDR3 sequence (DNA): TGCGCCATCAGCAATCCGGGACCCCCTTACGAGCAGTACTTC. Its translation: CAISNPGPPYEQYF. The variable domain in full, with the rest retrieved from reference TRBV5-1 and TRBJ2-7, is KAGVTQTPRYLIKTRGQQVTLSCSPISGHRSVSWYQQTPGQGLQFLFEYFSETQRNKGNFPGRFSGRQFSNSRSEMNVSTLELGDSALYLCAISNPGPPYEQYFGPGTRLTVT.

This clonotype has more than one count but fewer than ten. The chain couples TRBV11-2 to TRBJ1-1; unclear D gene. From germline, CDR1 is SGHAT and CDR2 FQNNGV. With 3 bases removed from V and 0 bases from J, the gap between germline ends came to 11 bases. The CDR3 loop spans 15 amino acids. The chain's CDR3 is CASSFLDSLNTEAFF. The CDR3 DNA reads TGTGCCAGCAGCTTCCTAGATAGTTTGAACACTGAAGCTTTCTTT.

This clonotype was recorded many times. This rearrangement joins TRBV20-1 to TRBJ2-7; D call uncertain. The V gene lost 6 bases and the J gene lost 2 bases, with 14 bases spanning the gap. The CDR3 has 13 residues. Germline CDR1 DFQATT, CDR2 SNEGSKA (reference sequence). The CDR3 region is CSAHDSPTYEQYF. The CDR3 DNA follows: TGCAGTGCGCACGACTCTCCTACCTACGAGCAGTACTTC.

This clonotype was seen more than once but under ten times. CDR3: CASSENVQGHGYTF. The CDR3 DNA follows: TGCGCCAGCAGTGAGAATGTACAGGGACATGGCTACACCTTC. The chain is built from TRBV10-1 and TRBJ1-2; D is possibly TRBD1 (6 bases). This CDR3 has 14 amino acids. V shed 2 bases and J shed 6 bases, with 13 bases lying between them. Germline-derived CDR1 and CDR2 are WNHNN and SYGVQD (reference sequence).

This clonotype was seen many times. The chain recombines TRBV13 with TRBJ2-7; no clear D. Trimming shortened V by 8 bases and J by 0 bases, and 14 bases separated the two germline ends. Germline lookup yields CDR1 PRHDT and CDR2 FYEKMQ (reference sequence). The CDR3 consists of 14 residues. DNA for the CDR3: TGTGCCAGCTTCCGTCGTGGATCCTCCTACGAGCAGTACTTC. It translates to CASFRRGSSYEQYF.

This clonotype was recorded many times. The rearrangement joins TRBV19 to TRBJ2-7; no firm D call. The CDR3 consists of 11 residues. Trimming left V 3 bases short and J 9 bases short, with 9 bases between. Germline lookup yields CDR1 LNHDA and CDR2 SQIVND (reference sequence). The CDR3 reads CASSIGDGQYF. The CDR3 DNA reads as TGTGCCAGTAGTATTGGAGATGGGCAGTACTTC.

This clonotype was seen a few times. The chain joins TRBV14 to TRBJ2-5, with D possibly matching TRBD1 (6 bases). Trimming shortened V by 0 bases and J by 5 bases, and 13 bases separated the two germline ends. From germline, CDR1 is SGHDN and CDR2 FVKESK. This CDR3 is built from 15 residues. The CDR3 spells CASSQELDRRETQYF. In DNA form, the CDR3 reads TGTGCCAGCAGCCAAGAACTAGACAGGAGGGAGACCCAGTACTTC.

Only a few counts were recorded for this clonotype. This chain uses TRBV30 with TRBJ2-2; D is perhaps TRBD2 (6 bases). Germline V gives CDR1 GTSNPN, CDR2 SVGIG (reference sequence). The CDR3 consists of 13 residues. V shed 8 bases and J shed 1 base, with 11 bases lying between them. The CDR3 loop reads CAGGTLNTGELFF. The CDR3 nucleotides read TGTGCCGGAGGGACTTTGAACACCGGGGAGCTGTTTTTT.

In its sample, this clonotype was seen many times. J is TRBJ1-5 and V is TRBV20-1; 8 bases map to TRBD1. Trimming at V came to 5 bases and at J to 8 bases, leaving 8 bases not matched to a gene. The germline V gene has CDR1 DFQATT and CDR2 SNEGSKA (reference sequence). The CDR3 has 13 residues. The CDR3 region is CSAQPLTGEPQHF. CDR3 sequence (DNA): TGCAGTGCTCAACCCCTGACAGGGGAGCCCCAGCATTTT.

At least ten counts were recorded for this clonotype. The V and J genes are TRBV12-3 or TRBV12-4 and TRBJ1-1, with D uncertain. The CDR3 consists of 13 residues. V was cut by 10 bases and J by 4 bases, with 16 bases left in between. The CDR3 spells CATIRREGTEAFF. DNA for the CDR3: TGTGCCACTATTAGACGGGAAGGCACTGAAGCTTTCTTT.

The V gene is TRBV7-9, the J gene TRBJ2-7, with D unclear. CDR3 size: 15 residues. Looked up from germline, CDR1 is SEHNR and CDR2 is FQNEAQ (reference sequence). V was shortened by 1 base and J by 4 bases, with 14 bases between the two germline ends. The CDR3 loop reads CASSLEAGSQYEQYF. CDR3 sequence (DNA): TGTGCCAGCAGCTTAGAAGCAGGCTCTCAGTACGAGCAGTACTTC.

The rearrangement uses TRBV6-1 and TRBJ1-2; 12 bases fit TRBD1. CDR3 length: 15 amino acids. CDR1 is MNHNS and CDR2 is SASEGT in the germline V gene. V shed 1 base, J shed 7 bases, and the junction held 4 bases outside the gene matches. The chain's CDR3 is CASSEGDRGLVGYTF. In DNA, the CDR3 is TGTGCCAGCAGTGAAGGGGACAGGGGGCTGGTTGGCTACACCTTC.

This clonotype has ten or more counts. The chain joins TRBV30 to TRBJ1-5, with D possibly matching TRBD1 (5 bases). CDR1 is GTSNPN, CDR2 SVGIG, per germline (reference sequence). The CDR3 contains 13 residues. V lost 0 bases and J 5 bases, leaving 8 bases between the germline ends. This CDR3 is CAWSVQEDQPQHF. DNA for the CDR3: TGTGCCTGGAGTGTACAGGAGGATCAGCCCCAGCATTTT.

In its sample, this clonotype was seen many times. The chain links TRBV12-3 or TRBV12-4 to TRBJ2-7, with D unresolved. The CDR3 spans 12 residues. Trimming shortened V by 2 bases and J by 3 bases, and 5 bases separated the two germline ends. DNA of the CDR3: TGTGCCAGCAGTTTATCCCACTACGAGCAGTACTTC. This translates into CASSLSHYEQYF.

CDR3 in amino acids: CASRHDLLRYRMNTEAFF. The DNA of the CDR3 is TGTGCCAGCAGACACGACTTACTAAGGTATCGGATGAACACTGAAGCTTTCTTT. The chain carries TRBV11-2 and TRBJ1-1; D remains unclear. Between the trimmed V and J ends, which lost 6 bases and 0 bases, there was a span of 23 bases. From germline, CDR1 is SGHAT and CDR2 FQNNGV. The CDR3 runs 18 residues.

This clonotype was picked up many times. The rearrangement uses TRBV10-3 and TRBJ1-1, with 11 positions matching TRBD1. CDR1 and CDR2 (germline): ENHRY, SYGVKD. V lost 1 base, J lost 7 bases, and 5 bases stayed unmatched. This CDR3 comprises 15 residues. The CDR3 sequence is CAISEYGTGGIEAFF. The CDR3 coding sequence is TGTGCCATCAGTGAGTATGGGACAGGGGGGATTGAAGCTTTCTTT.

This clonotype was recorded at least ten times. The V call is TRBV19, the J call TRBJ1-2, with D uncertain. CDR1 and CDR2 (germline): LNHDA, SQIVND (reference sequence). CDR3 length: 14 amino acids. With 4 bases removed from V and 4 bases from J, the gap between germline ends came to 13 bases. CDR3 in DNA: TGTGCCAGTAGTACGGCCGCGGACCGCTATGGCTACACCTTC. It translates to CASSTAADRYGYTF.

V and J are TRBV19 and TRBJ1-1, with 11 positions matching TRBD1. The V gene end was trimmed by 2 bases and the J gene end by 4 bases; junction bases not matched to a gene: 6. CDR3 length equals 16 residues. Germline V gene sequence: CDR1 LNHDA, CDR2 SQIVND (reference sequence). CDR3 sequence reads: CASSILPGQGGTEAFF. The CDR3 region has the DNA TGTGCCAGTAGTATACTGCCGGGACAGGGGGGCACTGAAGCTTTCTTT.

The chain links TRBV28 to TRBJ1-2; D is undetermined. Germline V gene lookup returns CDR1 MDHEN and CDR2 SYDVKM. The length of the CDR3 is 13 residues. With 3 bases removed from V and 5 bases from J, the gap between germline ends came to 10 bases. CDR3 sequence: CASSFRGFYGYTF. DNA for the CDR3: TGTGCCAGCAGTTTCCGGGGTTTTTATGGCTACACCTTC.

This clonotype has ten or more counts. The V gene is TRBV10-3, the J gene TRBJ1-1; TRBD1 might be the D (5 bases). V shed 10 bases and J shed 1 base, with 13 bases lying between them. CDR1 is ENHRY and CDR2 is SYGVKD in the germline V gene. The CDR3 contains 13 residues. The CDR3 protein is CATAGRENTEAFF. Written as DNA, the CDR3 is TGTGCCACCGCGGGACGAGAGAACACTGAAGCTTTCTTT.

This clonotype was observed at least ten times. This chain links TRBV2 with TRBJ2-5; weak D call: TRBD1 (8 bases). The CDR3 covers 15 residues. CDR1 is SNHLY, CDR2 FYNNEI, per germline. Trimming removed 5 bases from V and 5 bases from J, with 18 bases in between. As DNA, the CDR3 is TGTGCCAGCAGTTACGAGACAGGGGAGGGGGAGACCCAGTACTTC. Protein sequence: CASSYETGEGETQYF.

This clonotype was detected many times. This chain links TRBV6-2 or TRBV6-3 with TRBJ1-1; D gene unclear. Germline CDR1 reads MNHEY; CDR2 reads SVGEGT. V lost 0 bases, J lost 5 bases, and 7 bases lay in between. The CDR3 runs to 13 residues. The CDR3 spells CASSYSRVTEAFF. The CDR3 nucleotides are TGTGCCAGCAGTTACTCGAGGGTTACTGAAGCTTTCTTT.

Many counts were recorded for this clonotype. CDR3 nucleotide sequence: TGTGCCAGTAGGACAGGGGTGGATGGAAACACCATATATTTT. Translating it yields CASRTGVDGNTIYF. This chain links TRBV19 with TRBJ1-3; 8 bases line up with TRBD1. Germline V gene lookup returns CDR1 LNHDA and CDR2 SQIVND (reference sequence). J gave up 3 bases and V 6 bases, and 4 bases lay outside the gene matches. The CDR3 totals 14 residues.

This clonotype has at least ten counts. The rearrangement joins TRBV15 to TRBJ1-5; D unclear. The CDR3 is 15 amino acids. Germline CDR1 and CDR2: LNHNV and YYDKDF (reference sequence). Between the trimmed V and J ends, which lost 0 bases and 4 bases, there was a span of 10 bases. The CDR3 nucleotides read TGTGCCACCAGCAGAGAGGACGGACTAAATCAGCCCCAGCATTTT. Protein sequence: CATSREDGLNQPQHF.

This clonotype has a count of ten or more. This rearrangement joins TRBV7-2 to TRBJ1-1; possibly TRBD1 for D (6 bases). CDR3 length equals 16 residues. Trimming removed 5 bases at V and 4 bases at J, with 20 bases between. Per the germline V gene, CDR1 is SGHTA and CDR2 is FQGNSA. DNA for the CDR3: TGTGCCAGCAGCATATCGGGGGGCGCAGGGTTCACTGAAGCTTTCTTT. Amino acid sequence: CASSISGGAGFTEAFF.

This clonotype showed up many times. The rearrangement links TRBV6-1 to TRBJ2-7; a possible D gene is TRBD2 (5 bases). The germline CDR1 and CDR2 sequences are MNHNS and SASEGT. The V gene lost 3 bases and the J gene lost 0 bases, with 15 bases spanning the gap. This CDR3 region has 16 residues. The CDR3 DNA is TGTGCCAGCAGTGAGTGGGTAGAGGGCTTCTCCTACGAGCAGTACTTC. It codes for CASSEWVEGFSYEQYF.

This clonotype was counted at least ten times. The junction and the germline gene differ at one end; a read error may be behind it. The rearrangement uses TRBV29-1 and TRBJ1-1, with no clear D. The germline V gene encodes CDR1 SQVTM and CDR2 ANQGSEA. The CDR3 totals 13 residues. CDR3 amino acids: CSFDGDTNTEAFF. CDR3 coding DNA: TGCAGCTTTGACGGAGACACAAACACTGAAGCTTTCTTT.

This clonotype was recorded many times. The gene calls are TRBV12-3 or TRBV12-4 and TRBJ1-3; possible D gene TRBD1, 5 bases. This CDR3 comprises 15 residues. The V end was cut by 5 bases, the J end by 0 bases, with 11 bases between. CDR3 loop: CASSGAGSSGNTIYF. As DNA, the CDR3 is TGTGCCAGCAGTGGCGCAGGGAGCTCTGGAAACACCATATATTTT.

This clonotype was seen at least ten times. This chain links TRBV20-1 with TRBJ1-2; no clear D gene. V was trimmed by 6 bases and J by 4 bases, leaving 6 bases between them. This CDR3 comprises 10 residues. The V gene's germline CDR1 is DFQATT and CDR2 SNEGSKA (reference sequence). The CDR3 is CSAYSYGYTF. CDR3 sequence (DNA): TGCAGTGCCTACTCCTATGGCTACACCTTC.

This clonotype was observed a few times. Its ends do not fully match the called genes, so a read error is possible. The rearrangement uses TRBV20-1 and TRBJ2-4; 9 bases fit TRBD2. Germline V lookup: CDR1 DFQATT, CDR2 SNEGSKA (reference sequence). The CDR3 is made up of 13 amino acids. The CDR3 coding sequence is TGCAGTGCCCGAGGCGGGGGGGCCGGCATTAAGTACTTC. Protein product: CSARGGGAGIKYF.